This T cell receptor (beta chain) was sequenced in a study of T-cell memory formation after mild COVID-19. TCRdb processed the 5' RACE reads anew with MiXCR; each CDR3 protein has one entry. Of approximately 260,000 distinct CDR3 sequences listed, about a sixth are singletons. This clonotype showed up just once. Its specificity is not known. Whole-study findings and limits: Contracting CD4+ clones sat mainly in CM and EM; CD8+ in EMRA. Clonal second-wave expansions that peaked on day 37 had unconfirmed SARS-CoV-2 specificity. Day 15 to 85 contractors were CD4/CD8 balanced; later expanders leaned CD4+.

Source material: PBMCs or a T cell subset sorted from them (not recorded which). The source is a young man who had mild COVID-19 (a few samples of this study predate the infection). Cell type and time point are not known.

The CDR3 spells CASSPLAGGERTQYF. DNA for the CDR3: TGTGCCAGCAGCCCCCTAGCGGGGGGTGAGAGGACCCAGTACTTC. This chain joins TRBV4-2 and TRBJ2-5; 11 bases match TRBD2. The trim removed 4 bases at V and 7 bases at J, leaving 8 bases unmatched. The CDR3 has 15 residues. CDR1 and CDR2 (germline): LGHNA, YNFKEQ.